Shown below are 18 T cell receptor beta chains from a single sample sequenced in a study of T cells in Graves' hyperthyroidism and ophthalmopathy. RNA transcripts yielded amplified TCR beta CDR3 regions. The primer set for the first-round RT-PCR of the TCR CDR3 was HTBI. A single record per CDR3 protein comes from TCRdb applying MiXCR to the multiplex PCR reads. The sample has about 700,000 distinct CDR3 sequences, approximately 15% seen once. Sequenced: blood. The origin of the receptors is a woman aged 18-30 years with Graves' hyperthyroidism.

This clonotype was counted ten times or more. CDR3 amino acids: CATSASGQGAYEQYF. For the CDR3, the DNA is TGTGCCACCAGTGCCTCGGGACAGGGGGCCTACGAGCAGTACTTC. The chain recombines TRBV24-1 with TRBJ2-7; 11 bases map to TRBD1. Germline lookup yields CDR1 KGHDR and CDR2 SFDVKD. Trimming took 5 bases from V and 2 from J; bases not matched to a gene: 4. The CDR3 spans 15 residues.

V is TRBV6-1 and J is TRBJ2-7, with a tentative D call TRBD2 (5 bases). Looked up from germline, CDR1 is MNHNS and CDR2 is SASEGT. CDR3 length equals 13 residues. Trimming removed 6 bases from V and 6 bases from J, with 15 bases in between. The CDR3 loop is CASSVRLGVEQYF. In nucleotides, the CDR3 is TGTGCCAGCAGCGTTCGTCTGGGAGTCGAGCAGTACTTC.

This clonotype was seen ten or more times. This chain connects TRBV12-3 or TRBV12-4 to TRBJ2-4; no firm D call. Deletions cut 0 bases from V and 6 bases from J, with 6 bases between. CDR3 length: 13 amino acids. CDR3 loop: CASSLARRNIQYF. The DNA of the CDR3 is TGTGCCAGCAGTTTAGCGCGGAGAAACATTCAGTACTTC.

Here the CDR3 DNA reads TGTGCCAGCAATCCCGGGGGGGGGGCGCATCGGCCCCAGCATTTT. This gives the protein CASNPGGGAHRPQHF. This chain joins TRBV2 and TRBJ1-5, with D possibly being TRBD1 (6 bases). CDR3 length: 15 amino acids. V lost 7 bases to trimming and J lost 9 bases, with 22 bases between them. Looked up from germline, CDR1 is SNHLY and CDR2 is FYNNEI.

CDR3 region: CASTPPGEETQYF. Here the CDR3 DNA reads TGTGCCAGCACCCCCCCCGGAGAAGAGACCCAGTACTTC. V usage is TRBV5-4 and J usage is TRBJ2-5; D is undetermined. Trimming cost V 6 bases and J 3 bases, with 12 bases left between them. There are 13 residues in the CDR3. CDR1 is SGHNT, CDR2 YYREEE, per germline (reference sequence).

This clonotype has ten or more counts. The chain carries TRBV20-1 and TRBJ1-5; no firm D call. The V gene lost 1 base and the J gene lost 4 bases, with 8 bases spanning the gap. Germline CDR1 DFQATT, CDR2 SNEGSKA (reference sequence). The CDR3 spans 13 residues. CDR3 sequence (DNA): TGCAGTGCTAGAGTAGGCACAAATCAGCCCCAGCATTTT. Protein sequence: CSARVGTNQPQHF.

This clonotype was observed a few times. The chain joins TRBV25-1 to TRBJ2-1; 11 nucleotides line up with TRBD2. The ends lost 3 bases at V and 4 bases at J; junction bases unmatched: 11. Germline lookup yields CDR1 MGHDK and CDR2 SYGVNS. The CDR3 consists of 18 residues. CDR3: CASSEYPGLAAQYNEQFF. The CDR3 bases are TGTGCCAGCAGTGAGTACCCGGGACTAGCGGCACAATACAATGAGCAGTTCTTC.

This clonotype has a count of ten or more. The J gene is TRBJ2-3, the V gene TRBV7-3; D uncertain. Germline V gene data show CDR1 as SGHTA and CDR2 as FQGTGA. V lost 5 bases and J lost 6, with 12 bases in between. The CDR3 extends over 13 amino acids. Here the CDR3 DNA reads TGTGCCAGCAGCCCCGGAGTGGAGGATACGCAGTATTTT. Its protein product is CASSPGVEDTQYF. Filled out from reference TRBV7-3 and TRBJ2-3, the complete variable domain reads GAGVSQTPSNKVTEKGKYVELRCDPISGHTALYWYRQSLGQGPEFLIYFQGTGAADDSGLPNDRFFAVRPEGSVSTLKIQRTERGDSAVYLCASSPGVEDTQYFGPGTRLTVL.

The chain links TRBV12-3 or TRBV12-4 to TRBJ2-7, with D perhaps matching TRBD1 (5 bases). Trimming shortened V by 2 bases and J by 7 bases, and 12 bases separated the two germline ends. The CDR3 contains 13 residues. In nucleotides, the CDR3 is TGTGCCAGCAGTTTACGACAGTTCGGAGAGCAGTACTTC. Protein product: CASSLRQFGEQYF.

This clonotype was seen only a few times. The rearrangement uses TRBV30 and TRBJ2-3; 9 bases match TRBD2. J lost 11 bases, V lost 2 bases, and 14 bases had no gene match. CDR1 and CDR2 (germline): GTSNPN, SVGIG (reference sequence). The CDR3 consists of 15 residues. The CDR3 loop reads CAWSLVALAGQGQYF. CDR3 nucleotide sequence: TGTGCCTGGAGTTTAGTGGCACTAGCGGGTCAGGGGCAGTATTTT.

The chain couples TRBV4-1 to TRBJ2-7, with D possibly being TRBD1 (6 bases). Germline V gives CDR1 MGHRA, CDR2 YSYEKL. V shed 4 bases and J shed 6 bases, with 13 bases lying between them. The CDR3 spans 13 residues. CDR3 in DNA: TGCGCCAGCAGCCTTCAAGCAGGGGTCGAGCAGTACTTC. Protein sequence: CASSLQAGVEQYF.

In this sample, this clonotype turned up many times. V gene TRBV30 combines with J gene TRBJ2-5; 11 nucleotides align to TRBD1. This CDR3 has 19 amino acids. The ends lost 4 bases at V and 4 bases at J; junction bases unmatched: 20. Germline lookup yields CDR1 GTSNPN and CDR2 SVGIG (reference sequence). DNA for the CDR3: TGTGCCTGGAACGAGAGGAGGACAGGGGGCTGGTCATTGCGAGAGACCCAGTACTTC. Translating gives CAWNERRTGGWSLRETQYF.

In its sample, this clonotype was seen many times. Written as DNA, the CDR3 is TGCAGTGCTAGCACAGGGGGCCGGGGCACAGATACGCAGTATTTT. It yields the protein CSASTGGRGTDTQYF. The chain links TRBV20-1 to TRBJ2-3, with TRBD1 matching over 9 bases. Germline-derived CDR1 and CDR2 are DFQATT and SNEGSKA (reference sequence). The CDR3 contains 15 residues. V lost 3 bases, J lost 1 base, and 5 bases stayed unmatched.

This clonotype has more than one count but fewer than ten. This chain uses TRBV2 with TRBJ1-2; 9 bases line up with TRBD1. Germline trimming cut 7 bases from V and 8 bases from J; bases unmatched to any gene: 11. Germline CDR1 is SNHLY and CDR2 is FYNNEI. This CDR3 is 14 amino acids long. CDR3 sequence reads: CASKTGQGSRGYTF. The CDR3 DNA follows: TGTGCCAGCAAGACTGGACAGGGGAGTAGGGGCTACACCTTC.

Many counts were recorded for this clonotype. The chain couples TRBV7-9 to TRBJ2-6; D possibly corresponds to TRBD2 (5 bases). The CDR3 length is 17 residues. Germline V gene data show CDR1 as SEHNR and CDR2 as FQNEAQ (reference sequence). V shed 3 bases and J shed 0 bases, with 12 bases lying between them. As DNA, the CDR3 is TGTGCCAGCAGCTTCCCAAGGGCGGGCTCTGGGGCCAACGTCCTGACTTTC. It specifies CASSFPRAGSGANVLTF.

This chain uses TRBV19 with TRBJ1-4, with D unresolved. Per the germline V gene, CDR1 is LNHDA and CDR2 is SQIVND (reference sequence). The CDR3 covers 12 residues. Trimming pared 10 bases from V and 7 bases from J, leaving 13 bases between. CDR3 sequence reads: CATTRWGEKLFF. The CDR3 DNA sequence: TGTGCCACTACTCGGTGGGGTGAAAAACTGTTTTTT.

Remarks on this clonotype: A much larger clonotype is one base distant, so this may be a read error. The rearrangement uses TRBV6-1 and TRBJ2-1; tentative D call: TRBD1 (6 bases). Germline V gene lookup returns CDR1 MNHNS and CDR2 SASEGT. There are 14 residues in the CDR3. V was cut by 4 bases and J by 10 bases, with 17 bases left in between. The CDR3 loop reads CASSVPDRLYEQFF. The CDR3 DNA is TGTGCCAGCAGTGTCCCGGACAGACTTTACGAGCAGTTCTTC.

At least ten counts were recorded for this clonotype. The rearrangement links TRBV7-9 to TRBJ2-3; tentatively, D is TRBD2 (5 bases). This CDR3 comprises 16 residues. Germline V gene sequence: CDR1 SEHNR, CDR2 FQNEAQ (reference sequence). Trimming cost V 2 bases and J 4 bases, with 16 bases left between them. In DNA, the CDR3 is TGTGCCAGCAGCTTACTTGGAGGAGGTGGCTCAGATACGCAGTATTTT. It codes for CASSLLGGGGSDTQYF.